The 11 T cell receptor beta chains given below trace back to one sample, sequenced in a study of CD8 T cells in ankylosing spondylitis. Whole-study findings and limits: Apparently characteristic of ankylosing spondylitis blood was a TCR beta motif (about eight highly homologous variants).

These receptors have no identified antigens. TCRdb fed the 5' RACE reads into MiXCR, producing one record per CDR3 protein. The sample shows just under 550,000 distinct CDR3 sequences, about 12% of them seen only once. Sequenced: blood, either unsorted or a sorted T cell fraction (not recorded which). The receptor set was obtained from a male donor with ankylosing spondylitis.

This clonotype was seen a handful of times. The V call is TRBV3-1, the J call TRBJ1-3; D is unresolved. The V gene's germline CDR1 is LGHDT and CDR2 YNNKEL (reference sequence). The CDR3 contains 14 residues. Between the trimmed V and J ends, which lost 4 bases and 2 bases, there was a span of 9 bases. The CDR3 DNA sequence: TGTGCCAGCAGCCCCAGAGGAACTGGAAACACCATATATTTT. It translates to CASSPRGTGNTIYF.

This clonotype was recorded once. This chain links TRBV2 with TRBJ1-2, with a weak D call TRBD1 (5 bases). The CDR3 consists of 16 residues. CDR1 and CDR2 from the germline V gene are SNHLY and FYNNEI. V was cut by 4 bases and J by 2 bases, with 17 bases left in between. Here the CDR3 reads CASSATRQGGNYGYTF. The CDR3 bases are TGTGCCAGCAGTGCCACCAGGCAGGGTGGAAACTATGGCTACACCTTC. The entire variable domain, with the rest obtained from reference TRBV2 and TRBJ1-2, is as follows: EPEVTQTPSHQVTQMGQEVILRCVPISNHLYFYWYRQILGQKVEFLVSFYNNEISEKSEIFDDQFSVERPDGSNFTLKIRSTKLEDSAMYFCASSATRQGGNYGYTFGSGTRLTVV.

This clonotype came up many times. The chain is built from TRBV5-6 and TRBJ2-3; D gene uncertain. CDR3 length equals 13 residues. V was trimmed by 2 bases and J by 4 bases, leaving 8 bases between them. Germline values: CDR1 SGHDT, CDR2 YYEEEE. CDR3 DNA: TGTGCCAGCAGCTTTGGCAGGCCAGATACGCAGTATTTT. The encoded protein is CASSFGRPDTQYF.

This clonotype was counted many times. This sequence joins TRBV5-1 and TRBJ2-1; 9 nucleotides match TRBD2. Trimming cost V 3 bases and J 6 bases; bases outside gene matches: 4. Germline V gives CDR1 SGHRS, CDR2 YFSETQ. The length of the CDR3 is 14 residues. The CDR3 region has the DNA TGCGCCAGCAGCTCGTTGACTAGCGGCAATGAGCAGTTCTTC. Translating it yields CASSSLTSGNEQFF.

The chain joins TRBV24-1 to TRBJ2-7; D may correspond to TRBD1 or TRBD2 (5 bases each). Between the trimmed V and J ends, which lost 3 bases and 5 bases, there was a span of 10 bases. The CDR3 is 13 amino acids. Per germline, CDR1 KGHDR and CDR2 SFDVKD. Written as DNA, the CDR3 is TGTGCCACCAGTGATAGGGACGTCAACGAGCAGTACTTC. As protein: CATSDRDVNEQYF.

The CDR3 loop reads CASSSQPRQGEQFF. The CDR3 DNA reads as TGTGCCAGCAGTTCCCAACCCCGACAAGGCGAGCAGTTCTTC. The rearrangement uses TRBV28 and TRBJ2-1; the D is unclear. The CDR3 is 14 residues long. CDR1 and CDR2 (germline): MDHEN, SYDVKM. The V gene lost 4 bases and the J gene lost 10 bases, with 17 bases spanning the gap.

This clonotype was seen only a few times. The chain joins TRBV27 to TRBJ2-7, with D perhaps given as TRBD1 or TRBD2 (5 bases each). The CDR3 is made up of 13 amino acids. V lost 5 bases and J lost 3, with 11 bases in between. Per the germline V gene, CDR1 is MNHEY and CDR2 is SMNVEV (reference sequence). The CDR3: CASSRGRFYEQYV. The CDR3 DNA sequence: TGTGCCAGCAGTCGGGGCCGGTTCTACGAGCAGTACGTC.

Many counts were recorded for this clonotype. The V and J genes are TRBV7-9 and TRBJ2-1; D is undetermined. V was pared by 1 base and J by 5 bases, with 15 bases between. Germline assignment: CDR1 SEHNR and CDR2 FQNEAQ (reference sequence). The CDR3 covers 16 residues. CDR3 DNA sequence: TGTGCCAGCAGCTTAGTTGGCCCGCTAACCGACAATGAGCAGTTCTTC. It is translated as CASSLVGPLTDNEQFF.

This clonotype was detected only a few times. The chain couples TRBV20-1 to TRBJ2-3, with D maybe TRBD2 (5 bases). The CDR3 consists of 14 residues. Germline CDR1 DFQATT, CDR2 SNEGSKA (reference sequence). V lost 3 bases to trimming and J lost 4 bases, with 14 bases between them. CDR3 loop: CSARATGFADTQYF. The CDR3 DNA sequence: TGCAGTGCTAGGGCTACGGGATTCGCAGATACGCAGTATTTT.

The chain uses TRBV20-1 and TRBJ1-2, with D tentatively TRBD1 (5 bases). CDR3 length: 14 residues. The germline V and J ends were trimmed by 3 bases and 2 bases, with 13 bases remaining between them. Germline values: CDR1 DFQATT, CDR2 SNEGSKA (reference sequence). CDR3 sequence (DNA): TGCAGTGCTAGCGTCGGGGGGTTCAACTATGGCTACACCTTC. Protein sequence: CSASVGGFNYGYTF.

This clonotype was counted a few times. The chain couples TRBV7-6 to TRBJ2-1; D uncertain. V lost 1 base and J lost 8, with 9 bases in between. There are 13 residues in the CDR3. Germline-derived CDR1 and CDR2 are SGHVS and FNYEAQ. CDR3 sequence (DNA): TGTGCCAGCAGCTTAGGGGTTATGGATGAGCAGTTCTTC. The encoded protein is CASSLGVMDEQFF.